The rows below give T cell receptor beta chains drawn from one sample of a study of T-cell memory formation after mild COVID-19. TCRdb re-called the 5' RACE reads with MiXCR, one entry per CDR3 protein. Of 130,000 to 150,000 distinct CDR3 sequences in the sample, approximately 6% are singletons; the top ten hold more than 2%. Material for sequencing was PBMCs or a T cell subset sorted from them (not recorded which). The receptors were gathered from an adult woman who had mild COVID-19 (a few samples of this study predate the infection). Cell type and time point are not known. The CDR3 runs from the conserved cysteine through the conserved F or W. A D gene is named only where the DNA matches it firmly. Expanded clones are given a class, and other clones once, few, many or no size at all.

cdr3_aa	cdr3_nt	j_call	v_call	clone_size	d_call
CASSPNGGPLNEQYF	TGTGCCAGCTCACCTAACGGAGGGCCTCTAAACGAGCAGTACTTC	TRBJ2-7	TRBV18	many	-
CASSATAAAWGQFF	TGTGCCAGCAGCGCCACCGCGGCAGCCTGGGGGCAGTTCTTC	TRBJ2-1	TRBV7-2	-	-
CASSQQQGSSEKLFF	TGTGCCAGCAGCCAACAACAGGGATCTTCCGAAAAACTGTTTTTT	TRBJ1-4	TRBV14	few	-
CSATGQGQTEAFF	TGCAGTGCTACGGGACAGGGGCAGACTGAAGCTTTCTTT	TRBJ1-1	TRBV20-1	few	TRBD1
CASSLLSGLAPDTQYF	TGTGCCAGCAGCTTATTATCGGGACTAGCGCCAGATACGCAGTATTTT	TRBJ2-3	TRBV7-3	few	TRBD2
CASSLRSGSLYEQYF	TGTGCCAGCAGCTTACGAAGTGGGTCTCTCTACGAGCAGTACTTC	TRBJ2-7	TRBV7-2	few	-
CASSLRDYQPQHF	TGTGCCAGCAGTTTAAGGGACTATCAGCCCCAGCATTTT	TRBJ1-5	TRBV12-3/TRBV12-4	many	-
CATSDSDGDRDEQFF	TGTGCCACCAGTGATTCGGACGGGGACAGGGATGAGCAGTTCTTC	TRBJ2-1	TRBV24-1	-	TRBD1
CASNQVLQRGASNEQFF	TGTGCCAGCAACCAAGTTCTCCAAAGAGGAGCTTCTAATGAGCAGTTCTTC	TRBJ2-1	TRBV7-9	many	-
CAISEWGQGADTQYF	TGTGCCATCAGTGAGTGGGGACAGGGGGCAGATACGCAGTATTTT	TRBJ2-3	TRBV10-3	few	TRBD1
CSARVPGTGLTGELFF	TGCAGTGCTAGAGTCCCCGGGACAGGGCTCACCGGGGAGCTGTTTTTT	TRBJ2-2	TRBV20-1	many	TRBD1
CASSRTDRGATDTQYF	TGTGCCAGCAGCCGCACTGACAGGGGAGCGACAGATACGCAGTATTTT	TRBJ2-3	TRBV5-6	-	TRBD1
CASSRQGKQFF	TGCGCCAGCAGCCGGCAGGGCAAGCAGTTCTTC	TRBJ2-1	TRBV4-3	many	-
CASSPGAGASYEQYF	TGTGCCAGCAGCCCAGGAGCGGGGGCCTCCTACGAGCAGTACTTC	TRBJ2-7	TRBV7-9	-	TRBD2
CASSRRGNSPLHF	TGTGCCAGTAGTAGAAGGGGTAATTCACCCCTCCACTTT	TRBJ1-6	TRBV19	-	-
CASGPQGVGYTF	TGTGCTAGTGGCCCACAGGGAGTTGGCTACACCTTC	TRBJ1-2	TRBV12-5	many	-
CASSLGALSYNEQFF	TGTGCCAGCAGCTTAGGAGCCCTCTCCTACAATGAGCAGTTCTTC	TRBJ2-1	TRBV7-8	few	-
CASSYGVGQYF	TGTGCCAGCAGTTACGGCGTAGGGCAGTACTTC	TRBJ2-7	TRBV6-2/TRBV6-3	many	-
CASSLDARGQETQYF	TGCGCCAGCAGCTTGGATGCCAGGGGACAAGAGACCCAGTACTTC	TRBJ2-5	TRBV5-1	many	-
CASSSTGQGNQPQHF	TGTGCCAGCAGCTCCACTGGACAGGGCAATCAGCCCCAGCATTTT	TRBJ1-5	TRBV3-1	-	TRBD1
CASSPYGTANEQFF	TGTGCCAGCAGCCCATATGGGACCGCGAATGAGCAGTTCTTC	TRBJ2-1	TRBV11-2	few	-
CASSKERGKICAETRFSGANVLTF	TGTGCCAGCAGCAAAGAGCGAGGGAAGATATGTGCCGAAACGAGGTTCTCTGGGGCCAACGTCCTGACTTTC	TRBJ2-6	TRBV21-1	few	-
CASSKEGRTGAAKNIQYF	TGTGCCAGCAGCAAAGAGGGGAGGACAGGGGCAGCCAAAAACATTCAGTACTTC	TRBJ2-4	TRBV21-1	few	-
CSARRSGQGNTEAFF	TGCAGTGCTAGGAGATCGGGACAGGGGAACACTGAAGCTTTCTTT	TRBJ1-1	TRBV20-1	many	TRBD1
CASSTSGEFNEQFF	TGTGCCAGCAGTACTAGCGGGGAGTTCAATGAGCAGTTCTTC	TRBJ2-1	TRBV12-3/TRBV12-4	many	TRBD2
CSASAQETQYF	TGCAGTGCTAGCGCCCAAGAGACCCAGTACTTC	TRBJ2-5	TRBV20-1	-	-
CASSQEVNLSGELFF	TGCGCCAGCAGCCAAGAGGTGAACTTGTCCGGGGAGCTGTTTTTT	TRBJ2-2	TRBV4-3	-	-
CAISGGTGVGQPQHF	TGTGCCATCAGTGGTGGGACAGGGGTGGGTCAGCCCCAGCATTTT	TRBJ1-5	TRBV10-3	-	TRBD1
CSGRNDEAFF	TGCAGCGGTAGAAATGATGAAGCTTTCTTT	TRBJ1-1	TRBV20-1	many	-
CASSLRTGAVNEQFF	TGCGCCAGCAGCCTGCGGACAGGGGCCGTAAATGAGCAGTTCTTC	TRBJ2-1	TRBV4-1	many	TRBD1
CASSLEGQLSPLHF	TGTGCCAGCAGCTTGGAGGGTCAATTATCACCCCTCCACTTT	TRBJ1-6	TRBV5-5	few	-
CASSYGTPGKSYGYTF	TGTGCCAGCAGTTACGGGACACCCGGGAAGTCCTATGGCTACACCTTC	TRBJ1-2	TRBV6-5	few	-
CSAEYPGYSYEQYF	TGCAGTGCCGAATATCCAGGGTACTCCTACGAGCAGTACTTC	TRBJ2-7	TRBV20-1	-	-
CASSPGTVAYGYTF	TGCGCCAGCAGCCCTGGGACGGTCGCCTATGGCTACACCTTC	TRBJ1-2	TRBV5-1	-	-
CASSPSGVSYNEQFF	TGTGCCAGCAGTCCTAGCGGGGTCTCCTACAATGAGCAGTTCTTC	TRBJ2-1	TRBV6-5	-	TRBD2
CASSPPLVDEQFF	TGTGCCAGCTCACCACCGCTAGTCGATGAGCAGTTCTTC	TRBJ2-1	TRBV18	few	-
CATSAPGRPNYGYTF	TGTGCCACCAGTGCCCCGGGACGACCCAACTATGGCTACACCTTC	TRBJ1-2	TRBV24-1	few	-
CASSLLQGGEKLFF	TGTGCCAGCAGCTTGTTACAGGGTGGTGAAAAACTGTTTTTT	TRBJ1-4	TRBV5-6	-	-
CASSLWLAGGNQPQHF	TGTGCCAGCAGCTTGTGGTTGGCAGGGGGAAATCAGCCCCAGCATTTT	TRBJ1-5	TRBV5-5	-	TRBD1
CASSQPGQGDYEQYF	TGCGCCAGCAGCCAACCGGGACAGGGAGACTACGAGCAGTACTTC	TRBJ2-7	TRBV5-1	many	TRBD1
CAIESRTSGGTGELFF	TGTGCCATCGAATCCCGGACTAGCGGGGGCACCGGGGAGCTGTTTTTT	TRBJ2-2	TRBV13	few	TRBD2
CSAIPGLITDTQYF	TGCAGTGCCATCCCCGGGCTTATCACAGATACGCAGTATTTT	TRBJ2-3	TRBV20-1	few	-
CASSPAGDQRSGNTIYF	TGTGCCAGCAGCCCGGCCGGGGACCAACGCTCTGGAAACACCATATATTTT	TRBJ1-3	TRBV5-5	many	-
CASSSGTSGSVEQYF	TGTGCCAGCAGCTCCGGGACTAGCGGGAGTGTGGAGCAGTACTTC	TRBJ2-7	TRBV7-9	many	TRBD2
CASSYAFLQNTGELFF	TGTGCCAGCAGCTACGCCTTCCTTCAAAACACCGGGGAGCTGTTTTTT	TRBJ2-2	TRBV11-3	many	-
CASTPGLLETQYF	TGTGCCAGCACCCCCGGTTTGTTGGAGACCCAGTACTTC	TRBJ2-5	TRBV7-9	many	-
CASSPSHEQYF	TGTGCCAGCTCACCCTCGCACGAGCAGTACTTC	TRBJ2-7	TRBV18	-	-
CASMGGLVYNEQFF	TGTGCCAGCATGGGGGGACTGGTCTACAATGAGCAGTTCTTC	TRBJ2-1	TRBV27	-	-
CASSPLTGRNTGELFF	TGTGCCAGCAGCCCCCTGACAGGGAGGAACACCGGGGAGCTGTTTTTT	TRBJ2-2	TRBV5-5	few	TRBD1
CASSRSGGRSEQYF	TGTGCCAGTAGCCGATCAGGGGGGCGAAGCGAGCAGTACTTC	TRBJ2-7	TRBV19	-	-
CASSPDGNEQFF	TGCGCCAGCAGCCCCGACGGCAATGAGCAGTTCTTC	TRBJ2-1	TRBV5-1	many	-